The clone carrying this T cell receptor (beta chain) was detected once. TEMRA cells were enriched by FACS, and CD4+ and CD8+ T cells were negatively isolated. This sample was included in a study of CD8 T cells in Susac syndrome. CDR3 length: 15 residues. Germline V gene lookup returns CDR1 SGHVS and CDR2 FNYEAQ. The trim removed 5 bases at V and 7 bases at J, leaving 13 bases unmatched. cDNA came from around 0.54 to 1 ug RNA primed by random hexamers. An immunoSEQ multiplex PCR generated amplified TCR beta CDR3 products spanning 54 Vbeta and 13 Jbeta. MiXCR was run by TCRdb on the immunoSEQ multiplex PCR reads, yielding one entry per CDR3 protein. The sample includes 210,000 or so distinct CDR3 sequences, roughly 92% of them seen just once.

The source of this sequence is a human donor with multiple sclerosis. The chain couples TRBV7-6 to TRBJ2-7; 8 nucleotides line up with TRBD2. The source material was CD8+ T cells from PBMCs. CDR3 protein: CASSHTSGRWSEQYF. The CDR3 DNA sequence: TGTGCCAGCAGCCATACTAGCGGCCGTTGGTCGGAGCAGTACTTC.